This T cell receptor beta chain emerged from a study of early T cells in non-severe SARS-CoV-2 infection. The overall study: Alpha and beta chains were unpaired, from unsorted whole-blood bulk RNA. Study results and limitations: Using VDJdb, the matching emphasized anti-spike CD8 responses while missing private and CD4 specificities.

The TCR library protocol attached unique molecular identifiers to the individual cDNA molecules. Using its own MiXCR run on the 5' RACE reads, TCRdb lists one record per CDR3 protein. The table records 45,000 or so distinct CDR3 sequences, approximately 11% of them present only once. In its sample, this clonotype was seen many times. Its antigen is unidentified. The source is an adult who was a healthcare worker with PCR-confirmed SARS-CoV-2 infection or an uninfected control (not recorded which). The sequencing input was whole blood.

The DNA of the CDR3 is TGTGCCAGCAGTGTAGGGCAGTTTTCCTACGAGCAGTACTTC. Translating gives CASSVGQFSYEQYF. This sequence joins TRBV6-1 and TRBJ2-7; D gene unclear. The V gene lost 4 bases and the J gene lost 1 base, with 11 bases spanning the gap. Germline V gives CDR1 MNHNS, CDR2 SASEGT. The CDR3 extends over 14 amino acids.